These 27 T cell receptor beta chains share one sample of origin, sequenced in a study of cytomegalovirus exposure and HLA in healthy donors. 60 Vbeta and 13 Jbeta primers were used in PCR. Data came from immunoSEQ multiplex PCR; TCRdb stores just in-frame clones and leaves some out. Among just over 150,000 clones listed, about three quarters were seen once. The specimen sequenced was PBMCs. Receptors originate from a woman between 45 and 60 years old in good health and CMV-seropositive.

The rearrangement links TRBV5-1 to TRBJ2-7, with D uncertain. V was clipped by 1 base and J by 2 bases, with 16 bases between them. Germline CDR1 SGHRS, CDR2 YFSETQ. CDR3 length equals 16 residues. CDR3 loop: CASSLFEQLLPYEQYF. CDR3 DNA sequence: TGCGCCAGCAGCTTGTTCGAACAGCTTCTGCCCTACGAGCAGTACTTC.

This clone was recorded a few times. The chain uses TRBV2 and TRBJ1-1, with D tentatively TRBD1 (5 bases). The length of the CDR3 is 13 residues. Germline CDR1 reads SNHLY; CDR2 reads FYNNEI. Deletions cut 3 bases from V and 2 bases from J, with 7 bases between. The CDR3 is CASSEDINTEAFF. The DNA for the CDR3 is TGTGCCAGCAGTGAGGACATTAACACTGAAGCTTTCTTT.

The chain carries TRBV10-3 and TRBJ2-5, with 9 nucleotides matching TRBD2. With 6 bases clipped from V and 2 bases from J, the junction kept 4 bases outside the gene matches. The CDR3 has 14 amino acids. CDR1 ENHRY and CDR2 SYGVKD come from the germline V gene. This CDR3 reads CAISRLAAQETQYF. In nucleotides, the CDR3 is TGTGCCATCAGCAGACTAGCGGCACAAGAGACCCAGTACTTC.

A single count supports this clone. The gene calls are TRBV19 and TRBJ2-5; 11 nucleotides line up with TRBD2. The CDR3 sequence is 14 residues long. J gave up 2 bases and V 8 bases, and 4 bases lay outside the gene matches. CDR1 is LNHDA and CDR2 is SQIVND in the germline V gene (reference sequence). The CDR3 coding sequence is TGTGCCAGTGCTAGCGGGGGGCTACAAGAGACCCAGTACTTC. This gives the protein CASASGGLQETQYF.

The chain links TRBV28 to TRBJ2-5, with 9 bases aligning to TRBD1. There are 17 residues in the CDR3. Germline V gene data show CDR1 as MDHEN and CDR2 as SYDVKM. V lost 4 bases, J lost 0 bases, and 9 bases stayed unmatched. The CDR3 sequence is CASSSYSTGGHQETQYF. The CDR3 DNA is TGTGCCAGCAGTTCCTACTCGACAGGGGGACACCAAGAGACCCAGTACTTC.

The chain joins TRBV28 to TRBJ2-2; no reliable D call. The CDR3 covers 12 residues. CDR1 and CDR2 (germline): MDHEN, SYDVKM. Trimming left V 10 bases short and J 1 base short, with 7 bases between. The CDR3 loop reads CAISGNTGELFF. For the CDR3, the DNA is TGTGCCATCTCGGGGAACACCGGGGAGCTGTTTTTT.

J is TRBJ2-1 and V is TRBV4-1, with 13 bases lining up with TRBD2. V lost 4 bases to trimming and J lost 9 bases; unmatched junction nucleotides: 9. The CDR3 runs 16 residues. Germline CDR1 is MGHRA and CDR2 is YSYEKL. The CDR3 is CASSPRTSGRGGEQFF. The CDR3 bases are TGCGCCAGCAGCCCCCGGACTAGCGGGAGAGGGGGTGAGCAGTTCTTC.

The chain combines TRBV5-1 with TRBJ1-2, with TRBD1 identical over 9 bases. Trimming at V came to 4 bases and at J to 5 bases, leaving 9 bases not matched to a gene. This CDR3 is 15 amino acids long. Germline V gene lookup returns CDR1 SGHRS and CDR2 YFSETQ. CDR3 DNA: TGCGCCAGCAGCCTGATTCCTGGGACAGGGTATGGCTACACCTTC. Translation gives CASSLIPGTGYGYTF.

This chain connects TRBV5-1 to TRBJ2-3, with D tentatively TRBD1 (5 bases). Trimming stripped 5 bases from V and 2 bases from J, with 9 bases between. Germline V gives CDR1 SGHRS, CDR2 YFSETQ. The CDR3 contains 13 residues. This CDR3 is CASRGQFTDTQYF. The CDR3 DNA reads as TGCGCCAGCAGGGGGCAGTTCACAGATACGCAGTATTTT.

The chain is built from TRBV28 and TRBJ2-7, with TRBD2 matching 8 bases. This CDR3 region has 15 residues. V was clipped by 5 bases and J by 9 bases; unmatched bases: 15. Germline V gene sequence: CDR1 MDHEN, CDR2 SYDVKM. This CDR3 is CASSAPAGGPAGQYF. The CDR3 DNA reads TGTGCCAGCAGTGCCCCCGCGGGGGGCCCTGCCGGGCAGTACTTC.

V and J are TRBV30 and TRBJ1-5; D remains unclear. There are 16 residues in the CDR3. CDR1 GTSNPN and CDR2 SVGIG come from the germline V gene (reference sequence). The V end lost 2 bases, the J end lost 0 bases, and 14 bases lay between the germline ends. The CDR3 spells CAWSLGVSNSNQPQHF. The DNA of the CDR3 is TGTGCCTGGAGTTTGGGAGTCAGCAATAGCAATCAGCCCCAGCATTTT.

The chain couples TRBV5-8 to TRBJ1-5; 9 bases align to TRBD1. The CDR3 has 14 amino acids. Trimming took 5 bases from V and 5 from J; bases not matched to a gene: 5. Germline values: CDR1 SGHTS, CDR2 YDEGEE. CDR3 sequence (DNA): TGTGCCAGCAGATCCGGGACAGGGTATCAGCCCCAGCATTTT. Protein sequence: CASRSGTGYQPQHF.

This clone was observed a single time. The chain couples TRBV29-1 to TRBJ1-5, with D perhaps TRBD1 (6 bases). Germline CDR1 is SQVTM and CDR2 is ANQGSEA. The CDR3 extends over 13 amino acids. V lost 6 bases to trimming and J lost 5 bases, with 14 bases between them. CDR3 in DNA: TGCAGCGTCGCCCAAGCAGGGGATCAGCCCCAGCATTTT. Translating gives CSVAQAGDQPQHF.

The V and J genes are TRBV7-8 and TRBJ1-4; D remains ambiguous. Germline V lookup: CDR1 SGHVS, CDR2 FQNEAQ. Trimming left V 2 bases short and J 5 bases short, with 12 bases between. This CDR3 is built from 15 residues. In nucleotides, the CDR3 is TGTGCCAGCAGCTTACGAACAGACACAAATGAAAAACTGTTTTTT. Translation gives CASSLRTDTNEKLFF.

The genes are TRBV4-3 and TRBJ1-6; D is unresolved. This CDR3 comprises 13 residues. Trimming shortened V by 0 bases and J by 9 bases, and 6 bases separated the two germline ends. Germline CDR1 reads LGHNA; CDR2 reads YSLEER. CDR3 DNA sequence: TGCGCCAGCAGCCAAGAGCGCCTTTCACCCCTCCACTTT. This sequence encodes CASSQERLSPLHF.

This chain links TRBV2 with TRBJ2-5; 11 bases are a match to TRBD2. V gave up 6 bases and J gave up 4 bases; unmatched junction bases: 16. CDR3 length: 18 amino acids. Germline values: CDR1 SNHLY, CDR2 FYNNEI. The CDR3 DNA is TGTGCCAGCAGAGGAAATAGCGGGAGGGCTGGTCTGGGAGAGACCCAGTACTTC. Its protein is CASRGNSGRAGLGETQYF.

The CDR3 DNA reads TGCGCCAGCAGCACACTTTATCAGGGGGCGGGGGGCTACACCTTC. This gives the protein CASSTLYQGAGGYTF. V is TRBV4-3 and J is TRBJ1-2, with 8 bases lining up with TRBD1. There are 15 residues in the CDR3. The junction had 13 bases not matched to a gene; V was cut back by 5 bases and J by 8 bases. From germline, CDR1 is LGHNA and CDR2 YSLEER.

CDR3 DNA sequence: TGTGCCGGGTTTAAGGCAGGGGGAGGCTATGGCTACACCTTC. It translates to CAGFKAGGGYGYTF. V and J are TRBV2 and TRBJ1-2, with 7 bases matching TRBD1. Losses at the gene ends were 11 bases for V and 4 bases for J; bases not matched to a gene: 13. This CDR3 is 14 amino acids long. Germline V gene sequence: CDR1 SNHLY, CDR2 FYNNEI.

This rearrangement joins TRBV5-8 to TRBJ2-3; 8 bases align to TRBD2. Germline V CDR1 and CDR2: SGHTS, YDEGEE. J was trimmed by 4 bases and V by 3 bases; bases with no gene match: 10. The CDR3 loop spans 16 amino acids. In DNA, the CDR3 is TGTGCCAGCAGCTATAAAGGAGCGGGAGACTCAGATACGCAGTATTTT. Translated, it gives CASSYKGAGDSDTQYF.

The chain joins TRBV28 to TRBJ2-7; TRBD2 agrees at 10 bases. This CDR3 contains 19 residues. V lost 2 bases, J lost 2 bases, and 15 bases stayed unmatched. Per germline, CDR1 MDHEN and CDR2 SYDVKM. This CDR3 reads CASSLELRLAGVLTYEQYF. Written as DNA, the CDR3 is TGTGCCAGCAGTTTAGAGCTCCGGCTAGCGGGGGTACTAACCTACGAGCAGTACTTC.

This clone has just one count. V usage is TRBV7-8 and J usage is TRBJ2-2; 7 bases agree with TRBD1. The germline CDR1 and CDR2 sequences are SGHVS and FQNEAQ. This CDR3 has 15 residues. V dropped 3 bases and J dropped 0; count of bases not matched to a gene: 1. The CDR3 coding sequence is TGTGCCAGCAGCTTGGGGACAGCGAACACCGGGGAGCTGTTTTTT. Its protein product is CASSLGTANTGELFF.

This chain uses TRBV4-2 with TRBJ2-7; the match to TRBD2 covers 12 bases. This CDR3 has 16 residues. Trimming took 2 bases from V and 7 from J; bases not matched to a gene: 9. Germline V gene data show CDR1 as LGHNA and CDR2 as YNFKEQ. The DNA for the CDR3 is TGTGCCAGCAGCCAACGACTAGCGGGAGAAGTTAGTGAGCAGTACTTC. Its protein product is CASSQRLAGEVSEQYF.

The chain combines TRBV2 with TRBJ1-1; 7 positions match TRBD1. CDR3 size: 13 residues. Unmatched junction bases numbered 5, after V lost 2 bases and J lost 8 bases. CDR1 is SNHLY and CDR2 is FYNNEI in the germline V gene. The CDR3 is CASSELTTGEAFF. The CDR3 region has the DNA TGTGCCAGCAGTGAATTAACGACAGGGGAAGCTTTCTTT.

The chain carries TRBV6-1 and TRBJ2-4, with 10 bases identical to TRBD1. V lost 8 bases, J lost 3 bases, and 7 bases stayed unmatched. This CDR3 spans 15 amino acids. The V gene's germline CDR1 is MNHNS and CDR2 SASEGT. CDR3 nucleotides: TGTGCCAGCGGGGACAGGGGAGCCGTCAAAAACATTCAGTACTTC. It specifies CASGDRGAVKNIQYF.

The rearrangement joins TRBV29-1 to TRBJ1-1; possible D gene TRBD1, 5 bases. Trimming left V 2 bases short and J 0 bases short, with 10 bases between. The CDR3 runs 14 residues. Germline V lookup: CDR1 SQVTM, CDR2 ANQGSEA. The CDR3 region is CSVELQDLNTEAFF. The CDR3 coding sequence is TGCAGCGTTGAATTACAGGACCTGAACACTGAAGCTTTCTTT.

The CDR3 reads CASKGDRAYNEQFF. Here the CDR3 DNA reads TGTGCCAGCAAAGGGGACAGGGCTTACAATGAGCAGTTCTTC. The chain joins TRBV28 to TRBJ2-1; TRBD1 matches at 9 bases. CDR3 size: 14 residues. The trim removed 7 bases at V and 4 bases at J, leaving 5 bases unmatched. Germline V gene sequence: CDR1 MDHEN, CDR2 SYDVKM.

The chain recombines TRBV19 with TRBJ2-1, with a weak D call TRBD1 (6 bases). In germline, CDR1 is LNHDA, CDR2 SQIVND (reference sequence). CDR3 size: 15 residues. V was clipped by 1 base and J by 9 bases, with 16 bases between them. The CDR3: CASSIGGQLRAEQFF. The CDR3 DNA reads TGTGCCAGTAGTATAGGGGGGCAGCTGAGGGCTGAGCAGTTCTTC.